What follows are 14 T cell receptor beta chains derived from one specimen sequenced in a study of T cells in Graves' hyperthyroidism and ophthalmopathy. TCR beta CDR3 region amplification was performed from RNA transcripts. A set of HTBI primers served as the primers for a first-round RT-PCR of the TCR CDR3. TCRdb analysed the multiplex PCR reads with MiXCR anew, one entry per CDR3 protein. Counted here are around 620,000 distinct CDR3 sequences, 13% to 15% occurring once; the ten biggest clones make up over 6%. The specimen was blood. The origin of the receptors is a woman aged 18-29 years with Graves' ophthalmopathy.

The chain recombines TRBV7-9 with TRBJ2-7; D perhaps matches TRBD2 (6 bases). The CDR3 extends over 15 amino acids. Between the trimmed V and J ends, which lost 2 bases and 3 bases, there was a span of 14 bases. Germline V gene lookup returns CDR1 SEHNR and CDR2 FQNEAQ (reference sequence). CDR3 protein: CASSLSSGLLYEQYF. The CDR3, as DNA: TGTGCCAGCAGCTTATCCAGCGGGCTACTCTACGAGCAGTACTTC.

There are a few counts of this clonotype. A read error may explain this, as a much larger clone is one base away. V usage is TRBV28 and J usage is TRBJ2-5; D perhaps matches TRBD1 (6 bases). CDR1 is MDHEN and CDR2 is SYDVKM in the germline V gene. The CDR3 is 17 amino acids. The CDR3 region is CASLQIAGALGEEAQYF. The CDR3 DNA sequence: TGTGCCAGCTTGCAGATAGCAGGGGCGCTAGGGGAAGAGGCCCAGTACTTC.

The chain links TRBV28 to TRBJ1-6, with D maybe TRBD1 (6 bases). Germline V gene data show CDR1 as MDHEN and CDR2 as SYDVKM. V lost 6 bases to trimming and J lost 3 bases, with 18 bases between them. This CDR3 is built from 17 residues. Here the CDR3 DNA reads TGTGCCAGCAGCACCGCCGCCGGGGGCCGCTATAATTCACCCCTCCACTTT. This sequence encodes CASSTAAGGRYNSPLHF.

The chain has TRBV20-1 and TRBJ2-1; 7 nucleotides line up with TRBD2. This CDR3 spans 15 amino acids. The trim removed 4 bases at V and 4 bases at J, leaving 10 bases unmatched. CDR1 and CDR2 from the germline V gene are DFQATT and SNEGSKA (reference sequence). CDR3 nucleotides: TGCAGTGCTACTCGGCGGGAGTTTTTATACAATGAGCAGTTCTTC. Encoded protein: CSATRREFLYNEQFF.

This clonotype showed up many times. The chain has TRBV20-1 and TRBJ2-3, with TRBD2 matching 7 bases. V shed 3 bases and J 4 bases; nucleotides not matched to a gene: 7. Germline V gives CDR1 DFQATT, CDR2 SNEGSKA (reference sequence). This CDR3 spans 14 amino acids. CDR3 coding DNA: TGCAGTGCTAGGCCGACTAGCACGCCAGATACGCAGTATTTT. Protein: CSARPTSTPDTQYF.

V gene TRBV29-1 combines with J gene TRBJ1-5; D gene unclear. V was shortened by 6 bases and J by 7 bases, with 16 bases between the two germline ends. The CDR3 totals 13 residues. Germline V gives CDR1 SQVTM, CDR2 ANQGSEA. This CDR3 is CSVVLLTGQPQHF. The CDR3, as DNA: TGCAGCGTCGTTTTATTAACGGGGCAGCCCCAGCATTTT.

Concerning this clonotype itself: It may be a read error: a sequence one base away is much more abundant. The V call is TRBV4-1, the J call TRBJ2-1; D perhaps matches TRBD2 (5 bases). V was pared by 4 bases and J by 6 bases, with 16 bases between. The V gene's germline CDR1 is MGHRA and CDR2 YSYEKL. The CDR3 consists of 15 residues. DNA for the CDR3: TGCGCCAGCAGCCGACGGGGAGAACCCGCCAATGAGCAGTTCTTC. As protein: CASSRRGEPANEQFF.

This clonotype has at least ten counts. The rearrangement links TRBV11-3 to TRBJ2-1, with TRBD2 matching over 8 bases. J was trimmed by 4 bases and V by 1 base; bases with no gene match: 6. CDR3 size: 16 residues. Germline lookup yields CDR1 SGHNT and CDR2 YENEEA. The CDR3 DNA sequence: TGTGCCAGCAGCTTAGTGGGTAGCGGGGCGTACAATGAGCAGTTCTTC. Translation: CASSLVGSGAYNEQFF.

The chain links TRBV4-2 to TRBJ1-2; D not certain. Per germline, CDR1 LGHNA and CDR2 YNFKEQ. The CDR3 is 15 amino acids. V shed 6 bases and J shed 0 bases, with 14 bases lying between them. CDR3 DNA sequence: TGTGCCAGCAGGGGGATTTTCAAAGCTAACTATGGCTACACCTTC. Translating it yields CASRGIFKANYGYTF.

This clonotype has just one count. A single base separates this from a much larger clone, so it may be a read error. V usage is TRBV7-6 and J usage is TRBJ2-7; D perhaps matches TRBD1 (6 bases). The CDR3 runs 13 residues. Looked up from germline, CDR1 is SGHVS and CDR2 is FNYEAQ. The CDR3 loop is CASSFDRNYERYF. CDR3 DNA: TGTGCCAGCAGCTTCGACAGGAACTACGAGCGGTACTTC.

This clonotype has more than one count but fewer than ten. The V call is TRBV10-3, the J call TRBJ1-2; D remains ambiguous. Germline CDR1 and CDR2: ENHRY and SYGVKD. V lost 2 bases and J lost 2, with 15 bases in between. This CDR3 spans 16 amino acids. The CDR3: CAISERSLPFNYGYTF. For the CDR3, the DNA is TGTGCCATCAGTGAGAGGTCTCTTCCCTTCAACTATGGCTACACCTTC.

This chain connects TRBV7-9 to TRBJ1-1; TRBD1 might be the D (5 bases). This CDR3 has 15 amino acids. The V gene's germline CDR1 is SEHNR and CDR2 FQNEAQ (reference sequence). V gave up 11 bases and J gave up 4 bases, with 23 bases separating them. The CDR3 here is CAPRAINTGGTEAFF. CDR3 bases: TGTGCCCCGCGAGCTATTAACACCGGGGGCACTGAAGCTTTCTTT.

As concerns this clonotype: A clone one base away is much larger, so this may be a read error. This chain joins TRBV9 and TRBJ2-5, with D perhaps TRBD2 (5 bases). This CDR3 has 16 residues. Per the germline V gene, CDR1 is SGDLS and CDR2 is YYNGEE. The V and J ends lost 3 bases and 3 bases respectively, with 18 bases between them. CDR3 residues: CASSATAGLGEETQYF. In DNA form, the CDR3 reads TGTGCCAGCAGCGCTACTGCCGGGTTGGGAGAAGAGACCCAGTACTTC.

This clonotype was observed at least ten times. The rearrangement links TRBV3-1 to TRBJ1-1; D call uncertain. CDR1 is LGHDT and CDR2 is YNNKEL in the germline V gene (reference sequence). The CDR3 covers 13 residues. The V end lost 0 bases, the J end lost 9 bases, and 11 bases lay between the germline ends. CDR3 sequence (DNA): TGTGCCAGCAGCCAAGATCTGGTGGGGAAAGCTTTCTTT. Its translation is CASSQDLVGKAFF.